These T cell receptor beta chains were read from a single sample in a study of shared clonotypes between healthy human individuals. Clones were sequenced by immunoSEQ multiplex PCR, and TCRdb holds only the in-frame ones, with some missing. This sample has a few hundred thousand clones, with approximately 65% found just once. Sequencing input: memory CD4+ T cells sorted from blood. All receptors derive from a man aged 25 to 45 in good health. The CDR3 runs from the conserved cysteine through the conserved F or W. A D gene is named only where the DNA matches it firmly. Size is stated for part of the rows, as once, few or many counts, or as a class when the clone is expanded.

D gene: -
V gene: TRBV19
J gene: TRBJ2-1
clone size: -
CDR3 DNA: TGTGCCAGTAGTAGTTGGTCGGGAGCCGGAGATGAGCAGTTCTTC
CDR3 protein: CASSSWSGAGDEQFF

D gene: TRBD2
V gene: TRBV29-1
J gene: TRBJ2-7
clone size: -
CDR3 DNA: TGCAGCGTTGAAGGGACTAGCGACTCCTACGAGCAGTACTTC
CDR3 protein: CSVEGTSDSYEQYF

D gene: -
V gene: TRBV7-9
J gene: TRBJ1-1
clone size: -
CDR3 DNA: TGTGCCAGCAGCCCAAGCGGCAGGGTTGCCACTGAAGCTTTCTTT
CDR3 protein: CASSPSGRVATEAFF

D gene: -
V gene: TRBV28
J gene: TRBJ1-5
clone size: many
CDR3 DNA: TGTGCCAGCCGCGGGACATATGATCAGCCCCAGCATTTT
CDR3 protein: CASRGTYDQPQHF

D gene: -
V gene: TRBV19
J gene: TRBJ1-5
clone size: -
CDR3 DNA: TGTGCCAGTAGTCCGGAGCGCAATCAGCCCCAGCATTTT
CDR3 protein: CASSPERNQPQHF

D gene: -
V gene: TRBV10-3
J gene: TRBJ1-1
clone size: few
CDR3 DNA: TGTGCCATCAGTGAGTCGCGGCAGGGTAACACTGAAGCTTTCTTT
CDR3 protein: CAISESRQGNTEAFF

D gene: TRBD1
V gene: TRBV7-9
J gene: TRBJ2-7
clone size: many
CDR3 DNA: TGTGCCAGCAGCTCGTACCGGCCCCAACAGGGGAATTGGTACGAGCAGTACTTC
CDR3 protein: CASSSYRPQQGNWYEQYF

D gene: TRBD1
V gene: TRBV15
J gene: TRBJ1-4
clone size: -
CDR3 DNA: TGTGCCACCAGCGGCATACTGACAGGGCTCTCCGAAAAACTGTTTTTT
CDR3 protein: CATSGILTGLSEKLFF

D gene: -
V gene: TRBV2
J gene: TRBJ1-1
clone size: -
CDR3 DNA: TGTGCCAGCACTTATAACACTGAAGCTTTCTTT
CDR3 protein: CASTYNTEAFF

D gene: TRBD2
V gene: TRBV28
J gene: TRBJ2-3
clone size: -
CDR3 DNA: TGTGCCAGCAGTTTGGTAGCGGGGGGCACAGATACGCAGTATTTT
CDR3 protein: CASSLVAGGTDTQYF

D gene: -
V gene: TRBV6-1
J gene: TRBJ2-7
clone size: -
CDR3 DNA: TGTGCCAGCACAGTGTCTGGGTACGAGCAGTACTTC
CDR3 protein: CASTVSGYEQYF

D gene: -
V gene: TRBV5-1
J gene: TRBJ2-5
clone size: -
CDR3 DNA: TGCGCCAGCAGCTTGGGTCAGGGGGGCCCAGAGACCCAGTACTTC
CDR3 protein: CASSLGQGGPETQYF

D gene: -
V gene: TRBV30
J gene: TRBJ1-3
clone size: -
CDR3 DNA: TGTGCCTGGAGCAACGGTGACACCATATATTTT
CDR3 protein: CAWSNGDTIYF

D gene: -
V gene: TRBV7-9
J gene: TRBJ2-7
clone size: -
CDR3 DNA: TGTGCCAGCAGCTTTAGTCGGGATTCCTACGAGCAGTACTTC
CDR3 protein: CASSFSRDSYEQYF

D gene: -
V gene: TRBV14
J gene: TRBJ1-1
clone size: -
CDR3 DNA: TGTGCCAGCAGCCCGGACCCGGTGCACACTGAAGCTTTCTTT
CDR3 protein: CASSPDPVHTEAFF

D gene: TRBD1
V gene: TRBV28
J gene: TRBJ1-5
clone size: -
CDR3 DNA: TGTGCCAGCAGTTGGGACAGGCCGAATCAGCCCCAGCATTTT
CDR3 protein: CASSWDRPNQPQHF

D gene: TRBD1
V gene: TRBV5-4
J gene: TRBJ2-5
clone size: -
CDR3 DNA: TGTGCCAGCAGCTCGGGGGCAGGACAGGGGCGCGAGACCCAGTACTTC
CDR3 protein: CASSSGAGQGRETQYF

D gene: TRBD1
V gene: TRBV27
J gene: TRBJ1-2
clone size: -
CDR3 DNA: TGTGCCAGCAAGGGACAGAACAACTATGGCTACACCTTC
CDR3 protein: CASKGQNNYGYTF

D gene: -
V gene: TRBV10-3
J gene: TRBJ2-7
clone size: -
CDR3 DNA: TGTGCCATCAAAGGCGGTAGCTCCTACGAGCAGTACTTC
CDR3 protein: CAIKGGSSYEQYF

D gene: TRBD1
V gene: TRBV2
J gene: TRBJ1-2
clone size: -
CDR3 DNA: TGTGCCAGCAGTGACAACAGGGGGTACTATGGCTACACCTTC
CDR3 protein: CASSDNRGYYGYTF